The clone carrying this T cell receptor beta chain appeared once. Source study methods: Reference gene primers were amplified, and this amplification served to estimate nucleated cell counts. The repertoire was sequenced with immunoSEQ multiplex PCR; TCRdb's copy has only in-frame clones and lacks some. D and trimming were read from the DNA, whereas the V and J calls and clone size are those reported in that table. The data hold around 300,000 clones, with around nine tenths observed a single time. This specimen comes from a study of blood T cell repertoires in COVID-19. As for the study in general: The origin of the acute and convalescent COVID-19 samples was the United States, Italy and Spain. PBMCs, B-cell-depleted T cells, or T cells provided the cDNA or gDNA that made up the material.

Ages ranged from about 18 to 89 years, with residence in approximately 23 US areas. V lost 3 bases to trimming and J lost 7 bases, with 16 bases between them. Germline V CDR1 and CDR2: ENHRY, SYGVKD. The length of the CDR3 is 14 residues. Material: PBMCs or T cells enriched from blood (not recorded which). This chain connects TRBV10-3 to TRBJ2-7, with a weak D call TRBD2 (5 bases). This TCR was sampled from a woman in her sixties who had recovered from COVID-19. CDR3 residues: CAISEREPANEQYF. CDR3 in DNA: TGTGCCATCAGTGAACGGGAACCGGCGAATGAGCAGTACTTC.